Following are 17 T cell receptor beta chains from one sample sequenced in a study of blood T cell repertoires in COVID-19. Using immunoSEQ multiplex PCR, the repertoire was profiled, and TCRdb retains in-frame clones only, with some absent. Among around 30,000 clones listed, roughly four fifths were seen once. The source material was peripheral blood. The receptors here all came from a human donor in a cohort sampled during active COVID-19.

The chain is built from TRBV9 and TRBJ2-2; 8 bases map to TRBD2. The CDR3 extends over 16 amino acids. CDR1 and CDR2 (germline): SGDLS, YYNGEE. The trim removed 4 bases at V and 3 bases at J, leaving 8 bases unmatched. Here the CDR3 reads CASSPRLAGHTGELFF. CDR3 nucleotide sequence: TGTGCCAGCAGCCCCAGGTTAGCGGGACACACCGGGGAGCTGTTTTTT.

This chain connects TRBV6-1 to TRBJ2-1; D might be TRBD1 (7 bases). Germline lookup yields CDR1 MNHNS and CDR2 SASEGT. The CDR3 is 16 residues long. Trimming took off 0 bases at V and 3 bases at J, with 12 bases between the two ends. The CDR3, as DNA: TGTGCCAGCAGTGAAGCGCGGGGACAGCTCTACAATGAGCAGTTCTTC. It encodes CASSEARGQLYNEQFF.

This rearrangement joins TRBV6-5 to TRBJ1-2; D is ambiguous. Trimming removed 0 bases at V and 5 bases at J, with 13 bases between. The V gene's germline CDR1 is MNHEY and CDR2 SVGAGI. The CDR3 runs to 15 residues. The CDR3 DNA reads as TGTGCCAGCAGTTACTCCCTAGAGGGAAGGTATGGCTACACCTTC. This gives the protein CASSYSLEGRYGYTF.

V is TRBV5-6 and J is TRBJ2-3; a possible D gene is TRBD1 (5 bases). Germline loops: CDR1 SGHDT, CDR2 YYEEEE. The CDR3 length is 14 residues. Trimming took off 3 bases at V and 5 bases at J, with 13 bases between the two ends. For the CDR3, the DNA is TGTGCCAGCAGCTACCAGGGTGGAAAAGATACGCAGTATTTT. As protein: CASSYQGGKDTQYF.

CDR3 coding DNA: TGTGCCAGCAGCGAAGCGGGAAGGGGAGATACGCAGTATTTT. It codes for CASSEAGRGDTQYF. The chain links TRBV9 to TRBJ2-3; 7 bases match TRBD2. The junction had 6 bases not matched to a gene; V was cut back by 3 bases and J by 5 bases. CDR1 is SGDLS, CDR2 YYNGEE, per germline. The CDR3 is made up of 14 amino acids.

The V and J genes are TRBV5-8 and TRBJ1-5, with D unresolved. The CDR3 loop spans 12 amino acids. V was shortened by 3 bases and J by 9 bases, with 10 bases between the two germline ends. CDR1 and CDR2 from the germline V gene are SGHTS and YDEGEE. CDR3 in DNA: TGTGCCAGCAGCTCCCTCGCGGGGCCCCAGCATTTT. It specifies CASSSLAGPQHF.

The rearrangement links TRBV3-1 (or the pseudogene TRBV3-2) to TRBJ2-2; D perhaps matches TRBD1 (5 bases). V shed 1 base and J shed 2 bases, with 11 bases lying between them. Looked up from germline, CDR1 is LGHDT and CDR2 is YNNKEL (reference sequence). This CDR3 comprises 16 residues. The CDR3 is CASSQGGRRNTGELFF. CDR3 nucleotides: TGTGCCAGCAGCCAAGGGGGCAGAAGAAACACCGGGGAGCTGTTTTTT.

This clone occurred a few times. V and J are TRBV24-1 and TRBJ2-1; 8 nucleotides match TRBD2. Germline trimming cut 5 bases from V and 0 bases from J; bases unmatched to any gene: 14. Looked up from germline, CDR1 is KGHDR and CDR2 is SFDVKD. The CDR3 contains 19 residues. CDR3 amino acids: CATSAVSGKVRGSYNEQFF. The CDR3 bases are TGTGCCACCAGTGCGGTTAGCGGGAAGGTGAGGGGCTCCTACAATGAGCAGTTCTTC.

This clone was counted a single time. The genes are TRBV5-1 and TRBJ2-6; D remains ambiguous. Germline V gene lookup returns CDR1 SGHRS and CDR2 YFSETQ. The CDR3 sequence is 15 residues long. With 0 bases removed from V and 0 bases from J, the gap between germline ends came to 4 bases. The CDR3 sequence is CASSLDGSGANVLTF. The CDR3 region has the DNA TGCGCCAGCAGCTTGGACGGCTCTGGGGCCAACGTCCTGACTTTC.

This chain connects TRBV12-3 or TRBV12-4 to TRBJ1-2; no firm D call. This CDR3 spans 13 amino acids. V was cut by 4 bases and J by 2 bases, with 8 bases left in between. The CDR3 sequence is CASSWKQNYGYTF. The CDR3 bases are TGTGCCAGCAGTTGGAAACAGAACTATGGCTACACCTTC.

The genes are TRBV11-1 and TRBJ2-5, with 7 bases fitting TRBD2. The CDR3 extends over 13 amino acids. V lost 5 bases, J lost 4 bases, and 4 bases stayed unmatched. CDR1 and CDR2 (germline): SGHAT, FQDESV (reference sequence). CDR3 DNA sequence: TGTGCCAGCAGCGTCCCGGGGGGAGAGACCCAGTACTTC. Its translation: CASSVPGGETQYF.

The genes are TRBV6-5 and TRBJ1-5; 9 bases are a match to TRBD1. This CDR3 has 13 residues. Germline CDR1 is MNHEY and CDR2 is SVGAGI. V was clipped by 6 bases and J by 7 bases; unmatched bases: 4. Here the CDR3 DNA reads TGTGCCAGCAGAGGGACAGGGAGGCAGCCCCAGCATTTT. It translates to CASRGTGRQPQHF.

CDR3 loop: CASSLVGPDTQYF. CDR3 coding DNA: TGTGCCAGCAGCTTAGTGGGCCCAGATACGCAGTATTTT. V and J are TRBV7-2 and TRBJ2-3, with D unresolved. With 1 base removed from V and 4 bases from J, the gap between germline ends came to 6 bases. Germline V gives CDR1 SGHTA, CDR2 FQGNSA. The CDR3 length is 13 residues.

The chain couples TRBV4-1 to TRBJ2-7, with D unclear. The CDR3 extends over 13 amino acids. Germline V gives CDR1 MGHRA, CDR2 YSYEKL. The V and J ends lost 2 bases and 4 bases respectively, with 9 bases between them. CDR3 nucleotides: TGCGCCAGCAGCCAACTTGACACATACGAGCAGTACTTC. Translated: CASSQLDTYEQYF.

The chain joins TRBV19 to TRBJ1-4, with TRBD1 as a possible D gene (6 bases). Germline loops: CDR1 LNHDA, CDR2 SQIVND (reference sequence). This CDR3 is built from 14 residues. The V end lost 6 bases, the J end lost 4 bases, and 12 bases lay between the germline ends. DNA for the CDR3: TGTGCCAGTAGGAAGACAGGAGTTAATGAAAAACTGTTTTTT. Translating it yields CASRKTGVNEKLFF.

This clone was seen a few times. This chain's CDR3 is CASSDDRGAGNTIYF. The CDR3 region has the DNA TGTGCCAGCAGCGATGACAGGGGAGCTGGAAACACCATATATTTT. The chain uses TRBV6-5 and TRBJ1-3, with 8 bases fitting TRBD1. CDR1 and CDR2 (germline): MNHEY, SVGAGI. V lost 6 bases and J lost 2; bases outside the gene matches: 6. The CDR3 sequence is 15 residues long.

This chain connects TRBV7-9 to TRBJ2-1; 13 bases map to TRBD2. Per the germline V gene, CDR1 is SEHNR and CDR2 is FQNEAQ (reference sequence). With 1 base clipped from V and 4 bases from J, the junction kept 10 bases outside the gene matches. The CDR3 consists of 19 residues. The chain's CDR3 is CASSLGRTSGRAGYNEQFF. DNA for the CDR3: TGTGCCAGCAGCTTAGGTAGAACTAGCGGGAGGGCCGGGTACAATGAGCAGTTCTTC.